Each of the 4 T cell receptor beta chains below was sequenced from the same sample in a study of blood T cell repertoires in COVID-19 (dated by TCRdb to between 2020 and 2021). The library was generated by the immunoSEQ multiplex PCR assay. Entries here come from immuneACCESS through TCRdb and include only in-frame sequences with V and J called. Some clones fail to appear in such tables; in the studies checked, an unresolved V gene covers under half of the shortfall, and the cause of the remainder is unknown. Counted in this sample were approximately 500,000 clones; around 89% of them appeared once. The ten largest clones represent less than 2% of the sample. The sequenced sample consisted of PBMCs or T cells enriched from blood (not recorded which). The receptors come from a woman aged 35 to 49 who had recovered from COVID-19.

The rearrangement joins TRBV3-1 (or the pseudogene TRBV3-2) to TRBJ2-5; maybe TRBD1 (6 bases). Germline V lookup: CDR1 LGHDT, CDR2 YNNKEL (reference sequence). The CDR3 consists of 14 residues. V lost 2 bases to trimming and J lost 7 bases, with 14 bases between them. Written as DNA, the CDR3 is TGTGCCAGCAGCCAATATCAGGAGACAGGGACCCAGTACTTC. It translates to CASSQYQETGTQYF.

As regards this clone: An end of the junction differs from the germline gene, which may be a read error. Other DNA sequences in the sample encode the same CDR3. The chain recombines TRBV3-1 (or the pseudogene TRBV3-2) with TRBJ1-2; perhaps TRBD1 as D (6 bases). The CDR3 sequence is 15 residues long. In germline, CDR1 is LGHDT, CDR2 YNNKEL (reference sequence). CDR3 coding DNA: TGTGCTAGCAGCCAAACAGGGAGAGGTTACTATGGCTACACCTTC. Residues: CASSQTGRGYYGYTF.

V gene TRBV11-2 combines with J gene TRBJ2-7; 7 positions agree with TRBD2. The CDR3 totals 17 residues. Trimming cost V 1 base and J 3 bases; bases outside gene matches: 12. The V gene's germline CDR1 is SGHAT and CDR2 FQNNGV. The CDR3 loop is CASSLAISASGVYEQYF. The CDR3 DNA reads TGTGCCAGCAGCTTAGCGATTTCGGCTAGCGGCGTCTACGAGCAGTACTTC. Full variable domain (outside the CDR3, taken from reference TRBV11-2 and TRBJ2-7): EAGVAQSPRYKIIEKRQSVAFWCNPISGHATLYWYQQILGQGPKLLIQFQNNGVVDDSQLPKDRFSAERLKGVDSTLKIQPAKLEDSAVYLCASSLAISASGVYEQYFGPGTRLTVT.

DNA of the CDR3: TGCGCCAGCAGCCTTGGACAGGGGGCCGAGCAGTACTTC. It translates to CASSLGQGAEQYF. J is TRBJ2-7 and V is TRBV4-1, with TRBD1 matching over 11 bases. The germline V gene encodes CDR1 MGHRA and CDR2 YSYEKL. The CDR3 spans 13 residues. With 4 bases clipped from V and 6 bases from J, the junction kept 2 bases outside the gene matches.